The 20 T cell receptor beta chains listed next were all sequenced from one sample in a study of blood T cell repertoires in COVID-19 (dated by TCRdb to 2018 to 2021). Library creation used the immunoSEQ multiplex PCR assay. TCRdb carries this immuneACCESS record with in-frame sequences only. Its versions omit some clonotypes, under half of them owing to an unresolved V gene in the studies checked, with the rest unexplained. This sample lists a few hundred thousand clones; 70% to 90% were detected once. Around an eighth of the sample lies in the top ten. Sequencing was done on a sample of peripheral blood. Receptor source: a woman aged 45-65 years with COVID-19, enrolled during active disease.

The chain is built from TRBV5-5 and TRBJ1-2; D not resolved. V was pared by 0 bases and J by 12 bases, with 15 bases between. CDR3 length equals 13 residues. Germline V gene data show CDR1 as SGHKS and CDR2 as YYEKEE (reference sequence). CDR3 in DNA: TGTGCCAGCAGCTTGGCCCAGGAGGACTGGGACACCTTC. This codes for CASSLAQEDWDTF.

This clone was seen a single time. The V gene is TRBV30, the J gene TRBJ2-5; maybe TRBD2 (6 bases). V was shortened by 1 base and J by 1 base, with 10 bases between the two germline ends. The CDR3 has 14 amino acids. The V gene's germline CDR1 is GTSNPN and CDR2 SVGIG (reference sequence). CDR3 DNA sequence: TGTGCCTGGAGTGCCGGGACTCTCCAAGAGACCCAGTACTTC. It yields the protein CAWSAGTLQETQYF. Full variable domain (remainder filled in from reference TRBV30 and TRBJ2-5): SQTIHQWPATLVQPVGSPLSLECTVEGTSNPNLYWYRQAAGRGLQLLFYSVGIGQISSEVPQNLSASRPQDRQFILSSKKLLLSDSGFYLCAWSAGTLQETQYFGPGTRLLVL.

The rearrangement links TRBV2 to TRBJ2-2; D perhaps matches TRBD2 (6 bases). This CDR3 is built from 16 residues. Germline-derived CDR1 and CDR2 are SNHLY and FYNNEI. Deletions cut 3 bases from V and 0 bases from J, with 11 bases between. This CDR3 reads CASSDPSVANTGELFF. The CDR3 DNA follows: TGTGCCAGCAGTGACCCTAGCGTAGCGAACACCGGGGAGCTGTTTTTT. The variable domain in full, completed from reference TRBV2 and TRBJ2-2, reads EPEVTQTPSHQVTQMGQEVILRCVPISNHLYFYWYRQILGQKVEFLVSFYNNEISEKSEIFDDQFSVERPDGSNFTLKIRSTKLEDSAMYFCASSDPSVANTGELFFGEGSRLTVL.

The chain has TRBV28 and TRBJ1-5, with 8 bases matching TRBD1. The CDR3 totals 15 residues. After removal of 2 bases from V and 1 base from J, the junction contained 1 base not matched to a gene. Germline CDR1 and CDR2: MDHEN and SYDVKM. In DNA, the CDR3 is TGTGCCAGCAGTTTACAGGGGGCGAGCAATCAGCCCCAGCATTTT. It specifies CASSLQGASNQPQHF.

The V and J genes are TRBV30 and TRBJ2-1; no firm D call. The V gene lost 4 bases and the J gene lost 1 base, with 11 bases spanning the gap. Germline assignment: CDR1 GTSNPN and CDR2 SVGIG (reference sequence). The CDR3 consists of 14 residues. CDR3 protein: CAWNLKISYNEQFF. In DNA form, the CDR3 reads TGTGCCTGGAACTTGAAGATATCCTACAATGAGCAGTTCTTC.

The V and J genes are TRBV5-1 and TRBJ1-3; D is undetermined. V lost 0 bases, J lost 2 bases, and 12 bases lay in between. Germline loops: CDR1 SGHRS, CDR2 YFSETQ. The CDR3 totals 16 residues. In nucleotides, the CDR3 is TGCGCCAGCAGCTTGGAAGGAGGGTGGACTGGAAACACCATATATTTT. The encoded protein is CASSLEGGWTGNTIYF.

This clone was recorded a few times. The genes are TRBV4-1 and TRBJ1-5, with 7 bases that match TRBD1. Looked up from germline, CDR1 is MGHRA and CDR2 is YSYEKL. The CDR3 runs 15 residues. The J segment lost 4 bases and the V segment lost 4 bases, leaving 7 bases of the junction unmatched. As DNA, the CDR3 is TGCGCCAGCAGCCCACGACAGGGATCAAATCAGCCCCAGCATTTT. Translating it yields CASSPRQGSNQPQHF.

The chain carries TRBV20-1 and TRBJ2-7, with TRBD2 matching 9 bases. CDR3 length: 15 amino acids. V gave up 3 bases and J gave up 6 bases; unmatched junction bases: 12. Germline CDR1 and CDR2: DFQATT and SNEGSKA (reference sequence). This CDR3 reads CSASDVAGGRSEQYF. As DNA, the CDR3 is TGCAGTGCTAGTGACGTGGCGGGGGGGCGTAGCGAGCAGTACTTC.

The rearrangement uses TRBV5-1 and TRBJ2-3; 7 nucleotides align to TRBD1. V lost 4 bases and J lost 6; bases outside the gene matches: 8. This CDR3 comprises 14 residues. The germline CDR1 and CDR2 sequences are SGHRS and YFSETQ. CDR3: CASSRAGGWDTQYF. The CDR3 region has the DNA TGCGCCAGCAGCCGTGCAGGGGGTTGGGATACGCAGTATTTT.

The V and J genes are TRBV5-8 and TRBJ1-2, with 8 bases identical to TRBD1. Germline V gene lookup returns CDR1 SGHTS and CDR2 YDEGEE. This CDR3 spans 16 amino acids. V was clipped by 7 bases and J by 1 base; unmatched bases: 12. The CDR3: CASSKRQGSINYGYTF. The CDR3 coding sequence is TGTGCCAGCTCTAAGAGACAGGGGAGTATTAACTATGGCTACACCTTC.

This clone was recorded only once. V usage is TRBV11-1 and J usage is TRBJ1-1; TRBD1 aligns across 8 bases. Germline-derived CDR1 and CDR2 are SGHAT and FQDESV (reference sequence). V gave up 0 bases and J gave up 7 bases; unmatched junction bases: 4. This CDR3 has 14 amino acids. The DNA of the CDR3 is TGTGCCAGCAGCTTAGCCCAGGGGGCCGTTGAAGCTTTCTTT. It codes for CASSLAQGAVEAFF.

The J gene is TRBJ2-5, the V gene TRBV3-1 (or the pseudogene TRBV3-2); D may be TRBD2 (6 bases). The CDR3 consists of 15 residues. CDR1 is LGHDT and CDR2 is YNNKEL in the germline V gene (reference sequence). The V and J ends lost 3 bases and 2 bases respectively, with 13 bases between them. The CDR3 here is CASSQSGGPQETQYF. In DNA form, the CDR3 reads TGTGCCAGCAGCCAGTCCGGGGGACCTCAAGAGACCCAGTACTTC.

J is TRBJ2-7 and V is TRBV7-8; 11 bases fit TRBD2. This CDR3 is 15 amino acids long. Germline values: CDR1 SGHVS, CDR2 FQNEAQ. With V trimmed by 5 bases and J by 3 bases, 6 bases remained unmatched. In DNA form, the CDR3 reads TGTGCCAGCAGCCTCGGGACTAGCGGATTCTACGAGCAGTACTTC. Translation gives CASSLGTSGFYEQYF.

CDR3 sequence: CASSFGTGELFF. In DNA, the CDR3 is TGTGCCAGCAGTTTCGGCACCGGGGAGCTGTTTTTT. The chain employs TRBV28 and TRBJ2-2; no definite D call. With 3 bases removed from V and 4 bases from J, the gap between germline ends came to 3 bases. Looked up from germline, CDR1 is MDHEN and CDR2 is SYDVKM. The CDR3 loop spans 12 amino acids.

This sequence joins TRBV5-1 and TRBJ1-2; 9 bases are a match to TRBD1. Looked up from germline, CDR1 is SGHRS and CDR2 is YFSETQ. Losses at the gene ends were 2 bases for V and 5 bases for J; bases not matched to a gene: 7. This CDR3 is built from 15 residues. The CDR3 region has the DNA TGCGCCAGCAGCTTAGGGACAGGGATATGGTATGGCTACACCTTC. Its translation is CASSLGTGIWYGYTF.

The V gene is TRBV27, the J gene TRBJ1-2; a possible D gene is TRBD1 (5 bases). CDR3 length: 15 residues. Trimming took off 3 bases at V and 5 bases at J, with 16 bases between the two ends. Germline CDR1 reads MNHEY; CDR2 reads SMNVEV (reference sequence). The CDR3, as DNA: TGTGCCAGCAGTTTCGGGGCCCTGGGGGGGTATGGCTACACCTTC. Its protein product is CASSFGALGGYGYTF.

J is TRBJ1-2 and V is TRBV6-5; 10 nucleotides agree with TRBD1. V dropped 6 bases and J dropped 7; count of bases not matched to a gene: 11. The CDR3 sequence is 15 residues long. Per the germline V gene, CDR1 is MNHEY and CDR2 is SVGAGI. The CDR3 here is CASRRNPGTGVGYTF. The CDR3 DNA sequence: TGTGCCAGCAGGCGGAATCCCGGGACAGGGGTTGGCTACACCTTC.

The chain is built from TRBV7-9 and TRBJ2-5, with D uncertain. The V end lost 4 bases, the J end lost 5 bases, and 14 bases lay between the germline ends. Looked up from germline, CDR1 is SEHNR and CDR2 is FQNEAQ (reference sequence). The CDR3 loop spans 14 amino acids. The chain's CDR3 is CASSSSRVPETQYF. The CDR3 DNA is TGTGCCAGCAGCTCTTCCCGGGTCCCCGAGACCCAGTACTTC.

V gene TRBV18 combines with J gene TRBJ1-1; a possible D gene is TRBD1 (6 bases). The CDR3 covers 15 residues. Germline assignment: CDR1 KGHSH and CDR2 LQKENI. Trimming removed 2 bases at V and 1 base at J, with 11 bases between. CDR3 in amino acids: CASSPLQGRNTEAFF. The CDR3, as DNA: TGTGCCAGCTCACCATTACAGGGAAGGAACACTGAAGCTTTCTTT.

This chain joins TRBV27 and TRBJ2-1; 10 nucleotides line up with TRBD1. With V trimmed by 5 bases and J by 9 bases, 4 bases remained unmatched. Per the germline V gene, CDR1 is MNHEY and CDR2 is SMNVEV (reference sequence). This CDR3 has 13 residues. The CDR3 is CASSGTGVLEQFF. The CDR3 DNA reads TGTGCCAGCAGTGGGACAGGGGTTCTTGAGCAGTTCTTC.